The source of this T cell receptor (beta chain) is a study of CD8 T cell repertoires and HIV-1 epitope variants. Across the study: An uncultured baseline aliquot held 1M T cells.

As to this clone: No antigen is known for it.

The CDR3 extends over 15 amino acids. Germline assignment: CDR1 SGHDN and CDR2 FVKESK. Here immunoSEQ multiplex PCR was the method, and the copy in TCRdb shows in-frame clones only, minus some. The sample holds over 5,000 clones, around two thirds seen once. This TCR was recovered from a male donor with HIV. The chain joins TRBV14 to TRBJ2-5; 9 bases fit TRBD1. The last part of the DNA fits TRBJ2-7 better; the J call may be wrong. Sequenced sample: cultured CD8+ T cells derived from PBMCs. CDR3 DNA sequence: TGTGCCAGCAGCCTAGGACAGGGGCTCGCCTACGAGCAGTACTTC. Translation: CASSLGQGLAYEQYF.